Below are 20 T cell receptor beta chains sequenced from a single sample in a study of T-cell memory formation after mild COVID-19. Each CDR3 protein gets one entry after TCRdb re-called the 5' RACE reads with MiXCR. Among roughly 190,000 distinct CDR3 sequences listed, around 25% were seen once. Sequences were obtained from PBMCs or a T cell subset sorted from them (not recorded which). Receptors originate from an adult woman who had mild COVID-19 (a few samples of this study predate the infection). Cell type and time point are not known.

Many counts were recorded for this clonotype. V is TRBV10-3 and J is TRBJ1-3; D is unresolved. Germline values: CDR1 ENHRY, CDR2 SYGVKD. This CDR3 contains 14 residues. The ends were cut back, 8 bases at V and 1 base at J, with 12 bases in the middle. Written as DNA, the CDR3 is TGTGCCATCCGCCAGGAGGTATCTGGAAACACCATATATTTT. Translated: CAIRQEVSGNTIYF.

The chain recombines TRBV5-4 with TRBJ1-1; D gene unclear. The CDR3 is 14 residues long. Germline assignment: CDR1 SGHNT and CDR2 YYREEE (reference sequence). V shed 2 bases and J shed 1 base, with 9 bases lying between them. The CDR3 sequence is CASSFGLGNTEAFF. The CDR3 bases are TGTGCCAGCAGCTTTGGACTCGGGAACACTGAAGCTTTCTTT.

This clonotype was observed a few times. The chain couples TRBV2 to TRBJ1-4, with a weak D call TRBD1 (5 bases). Germline V gene lookup returns CDR1 SNHLY and CDR2 FYNNEI. The CDR3 spans 15 residues. V was shortened by 8 bases and J by 2 bases, with 15 bases between the two germline ends. Here the CDR3 reads CASWKNRLTNEKLFF. Here the CDR3 DNA reads TGTGCCAGCTGGAAAAACAGGTTGACTAATGAAAAACTGTTTTTT.

Only one count was recorded for this clonotype. J is TRBJ2-3 and V is TRBV12-3 or TRBV12-4; the match to TRBD1 covers 7 bases. The CDR3 extends over 15 amino acids. V trimming: 5 bases; J trimming: 0 bases; junction bases outside the gene matches: 5. The CDR3 region is CASSLDRSSTDTQYF. In DNA form, the CDR3 reads TGTGCCAGCAGTCTGGACAGGTCTAGCACAGATACGCAGTATTTT.

This clonotype was counted between two and nine times. This rearrangement joins TRBV19 to TRBJ2-5, with TRBD2 matching over 12 bases. Germline V lookup: CDR1 LNHDA, CDR2 SQIVND (reference sequence). The CDR3 is 15 residues long. V lost 7 bases, J lost 4 bases, and 7 bases stayed unmatched. The CDR3 region is CASIASGGAGETQYF. For the CDR3, the DNA is TGTGCCAGTATCGCTAGCGGGGGGGCCGGAGAGACCCAGTACTTC.

This clonotype was observed a few times. The chain uses TRBV7-6 and TRBJ1-5; the match to TRBD1 covers 7 bases. CDR3 size: 18 residues. Germline V lookup: CDR1 SGHVS, CDR2 FNYEAQ. V lost 5 bases and J lost 2; bases outside the gene matches: 15. CDR3 nucleotide sequence: TGTGCCAGCAGCACAGGGGTCCCCTCCTTGCCCCGCAATCAGCCCCAGCATTTT. It specifies CASSTGVPSLPRNQPQHF.

The rearrangement uses TRBV18 and TRBJ2-3; D unresolved. The CDR3 is 13 residues long. The V end lost 2 bases, the J end lost 5 bases, and 8 bases lay between the germline ends. The germline gives CDR1 KGHSH, CDR2 LQKENI. CDR3 DNA sequence: TGTGCCAGCTCACCAAGGGCTCGAGATACGCAGTATTTT. Translating gives CASSPRARDTQYF.

The chain recombines TRBV5-4 with TRBJ2-7; TRBD2 aligns across 13 bases. Germline CDR1 SGHNT, CDR2 YYREEE (reference sequence). Trimming cost V 4 bases and J 5 bases; bases outside gene matches: 9. CDR3 size: 16 residues. CDR3 nucleotide sequence: TGTGCCAGCAGCGGTCGGACTAGCGGGAGTCCCCACGAGCAGTACTTC. Its translation is CASSGRTSGSPHEQYF.

There are a few counts of this clonotype. The J gene is TRBJ2-1, the V gene TRBV5-4; the D is unclear. The CDR3 length is 16 residues. Germline lookup yields CDR1 SGHNT and CDR2 YYREEE (reference sequence). Trimming removed 2 bases at V and 0 bases at J, with 12 bases between. CDR3 nucleotide sequence: TGTGCCAGCAGCTTAGAGGCCAGGAGCTCCTACAATGAGCAGTTCTTC. Amino acids: CASSLEARSSYNEQFF.

The gene calls are TRBV6-5 and TRBJ2-7; 7 nucleotides match TRBD2. The trim removed 5 bases at V and 7 bases at J, leaving 11 bases unmatched. The CDR3 has 14 amino acids. Per the germline V gene, CDR1 is MNHEY and CDR2 is SVGAGI. The CDR3 bases are TGTGCCAGCAGTCGCGGGACTACCCGGGGGGAGCAGTACTTC. It codes for CASSRGTTRGEQYF.

V gene TRBV7-9 combines with J gene TRBJ1-2; D gene unclear. The germline V gene encodes CDR1 SEHNR and CDR2 FQNEAQ (reference sequence). V was clipped by 2 bases and J by 1 base, with 11 bases between them. The CDR3 contains 15 residues. CDR3 DNA sequence: TGTGCCAGCAGCTTATCCACAGAGGATAACTATGGCTACACCTTC. Protein sequence: CASSLSTEDNYGYTF.

The V call is TRBV7-3, the J call TRBJ2-7; a possible D gene is TRBD2 (6 bases). Trimming shortened V by 6 bases and J by 6 bases, and 15 bases separated the two germline ends. Germline V CDR1 and CDR2: SGHTA, FQGTGA. The length of the CDR3 is 13 residues. The chain's CDR3 is CASSAGTWGEQYF. CDR3 nucleotide sequence: TGTGCCAGCAGTGCGGGAACTTGGGGCGAGCAGTACTTC.

J is TRBJ1-1 and V is TRBV19, with D perhaps TRBD1 (5 bases). V lost 1 base, J lost 0 bases, and 6 bases lay in between. This CDR3 is 14 amino acids long. Germline lookup yields CDR1 LNHDA and CDR2 SQIVND (reference sequence). The chain's CDR3 is CASSIGGMNTEAFF. CDR3 DNA: TGTGCCAGTAGTATAGGGGGGATGAACACTGAAGCTTTCTTT.

The J gene is TRBJ2-3, the V gene TRBV7-9; D is undetermined. The V gene's germline CDR1 is SEHNR and CDR2 FQNEAQ (reference sequence). Trimming took off 3 bases at V and 5 bases at J, with 9 bases between the two ends. This CDR3 comprises 13 residues. The CDR3 DNA sequence: TGTGCCAGCAGCTTCGGGTTGGAAGATACGCAGTATTTT. As protein: CASSFGLEDTQYF.

V gene TRBV7-2 combines with J gene TRBJ2-2; 7 bases map to TRBD2. CDR1 is SGHTA, CDR2 FQGNSA, per germline. The CDR3 loop spans 14 amino acids. Trimming took 5 bases from V and 5 from J; bases not matched to a gene: 5. The CDR3 protein is CASSHGLGTGELFF. For the CDR3, the DNA is TGTGCCAGCAGCCACGGACTAGGAACCGGGGAGCTGTTTTTT.

This clonotype turned up a few times. The rearrangement links TRBV28 to TRBJ2-7; either TRBD1 or TRBD2 may supply D (5 bases each). The V end lost 6 bases, the J end lost 4 bases, and 13 bases lay between the germline ends. Germline loops: CDR1 MDHEN, CDR2 SYDVKM. CDR3 length: 13 residues. CDR3 bases: TGTGCCAGCAGGGGACCGCGCGGTTACGAGCAGTACTTC. Translation: CASRGPRGYEQYF.

This clonotype has a handful of counts. A much larger clone differs from this one at a single base, so this may be a read error. The rearrangement links TRBV3-1 to TRBJ2-1; D ambiguous. Deletions cut 5 bases from V and 0 bases from J, with 8 bases between. CDR1 and CDR2 (germline): LGHDT, YNNKEL (reference sequence). The CDR3 has 14 residues. CDR3 sequence (DNA): TGTGCCAGCAGCTCTCAGAGCTCCTACAATGAGCAGTTCTTC. Translating it yields CASSSQSSYNEQFF.

The chain combines TRBV1 with TRBJ2-3. TRBV1 is tagged as a pseudogene. The CDR3 totals 11 residues. Here the CDR3 reads CTSSQTDTQYF. In nucleotides, the CDR3 is TGCACCAGCAGCCAAACAGATACGCAGTATTTT.

This clonotype has just a few counts. V and J are TRBV9 and TRBJ2-5, with D perhaps TRBD2 (6 bases). V lost 0 bases to trimming and J lost 2 bases, with 11 bases between them. The CDR3 is 15 amino acids. Looked up from germline, CDR1 is SGDLS and CDR2 is YYNGEE. DNA of the CDR3: TGTGCCAGCAGCGTAGCCCCGGGGGAACAAGAGACCCAGTACTTC. Translating gives CASSVAPGEQETQYF.

For the CDR3, the DNA is TGCGCCAGCAGCTTGGAGGTCGTGCCTGGGGCCAACGTCCTGACTTTC. Protein: CASSLEVVPGANVLTF. The gene calls are TRBV5-1 and TRBJ2-6; D call uncertain. V was cut by 0 bases and J by 2 bases, with 9 bases left in between. The CDR3 is 16 residues long. The germline V gene has CDR1 SGHRS and CDR2 YFSETQ.